Below, one T cell receptor (beta chain) is given with its context. The data were produced by immunoSEQ multiplex PCR, yet TCRdb's version contains in-frame clones alone and is incomplete. This sample carries fewer than 150,000 clones, approximately 93% of them seen once, and the ten largest clones take approximately 7.8%. The data stem from a study of control samples from healthy donors and cancer patients. Germline loops: CDR1 SGHRS, CDR2 YFSETQ. The CDR3 has 15 residues. V was cut by 2 bases and J by 1 base, with 10 bases left in between. This rearrangement joins TRBV5-1 to TRBJ2-1; a possible D gene is TRBD1 (6 bases). The TCR originated in a young woman in good health. The sample was blood. For the CDR3, the DNA is TGCGCCAGCAGCTTACAGGGACGATCCTACAATGAGCAGTTCTTC. This gives the protein CASSLQGRSYNEQFF.